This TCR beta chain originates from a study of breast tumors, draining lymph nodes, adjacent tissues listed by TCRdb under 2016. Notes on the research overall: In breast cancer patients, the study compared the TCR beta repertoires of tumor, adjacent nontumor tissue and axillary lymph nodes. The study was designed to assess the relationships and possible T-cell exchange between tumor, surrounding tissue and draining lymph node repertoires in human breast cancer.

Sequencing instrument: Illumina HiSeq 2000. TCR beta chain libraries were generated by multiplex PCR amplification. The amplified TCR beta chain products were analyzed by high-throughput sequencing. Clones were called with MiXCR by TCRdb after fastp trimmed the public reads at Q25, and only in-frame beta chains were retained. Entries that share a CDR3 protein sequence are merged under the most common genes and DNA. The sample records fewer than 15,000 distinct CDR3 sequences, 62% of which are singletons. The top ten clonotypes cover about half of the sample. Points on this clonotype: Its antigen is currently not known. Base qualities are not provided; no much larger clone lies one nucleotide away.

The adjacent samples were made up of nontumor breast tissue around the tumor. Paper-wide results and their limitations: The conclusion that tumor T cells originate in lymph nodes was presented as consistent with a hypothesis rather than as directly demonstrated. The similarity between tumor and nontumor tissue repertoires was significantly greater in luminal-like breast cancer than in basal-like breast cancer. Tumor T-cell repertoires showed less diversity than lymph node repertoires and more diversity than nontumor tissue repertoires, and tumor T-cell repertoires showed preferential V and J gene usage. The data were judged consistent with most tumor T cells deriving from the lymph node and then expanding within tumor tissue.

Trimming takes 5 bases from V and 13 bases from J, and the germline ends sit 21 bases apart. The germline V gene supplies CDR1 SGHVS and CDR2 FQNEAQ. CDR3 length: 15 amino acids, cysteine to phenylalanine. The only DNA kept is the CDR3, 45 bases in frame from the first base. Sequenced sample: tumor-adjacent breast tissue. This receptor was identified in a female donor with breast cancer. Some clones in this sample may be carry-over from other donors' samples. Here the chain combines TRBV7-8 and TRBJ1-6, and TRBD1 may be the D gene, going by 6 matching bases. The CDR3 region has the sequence CASSPPQGRQYPLHF. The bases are TGTGCCAGCAGCCCCCCGCAGGGGAGGCAGTACCCCCTCCACTTT.